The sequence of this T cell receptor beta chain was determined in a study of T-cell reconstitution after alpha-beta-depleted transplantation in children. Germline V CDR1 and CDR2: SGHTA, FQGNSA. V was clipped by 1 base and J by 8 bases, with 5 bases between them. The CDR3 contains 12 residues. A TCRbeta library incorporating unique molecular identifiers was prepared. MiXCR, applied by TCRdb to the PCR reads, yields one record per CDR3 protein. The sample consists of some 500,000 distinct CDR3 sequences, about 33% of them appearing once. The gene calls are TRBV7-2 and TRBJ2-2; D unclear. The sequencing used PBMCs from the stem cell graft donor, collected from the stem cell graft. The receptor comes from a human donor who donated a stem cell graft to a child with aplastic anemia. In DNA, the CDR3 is TGTGCCAGCAGCTTAGTTTTGGGGGAGCTGTTTTTT. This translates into CASSLVLGELFF.